These 24 T cell receptor beta chains came from one sample sequenced in a study of blood T cells in healthy people across ages. Primers used in a second PCR of about 6 to 12 cycles were a sample-barcoded 5' primer and a J-beta primer mix. TCRdb processed the 5' RACE reads anew with MiXCR; each CDR3 protein has one entry. The sample shows about 730,000 distinct CDR3 sequences, roughly 45% of them seen only once. The specimen was blood. These receptors all stem from a woman aged 55 to 70 in good health.

This sequence joins TRBV2 and TRBJ1-4; tentative D call: TRBD1 (5 bases). The CDR3 has 14 amino acids. V was cut by 6 bases and J by 5 bases, with 13 bases left in between. Germline V gene data show CDR1 as SNHLY and CDR2 as FYNNEI. CDR3 sequence: CASRRQSGNEKLFF. As DNA, the CDR3 is TGTGCCAGCAGGAGACAGTCGGGGAATGAAAAACTGTTTTTT.

In its sample, this clonotype was seen a few times. The chain has TRBV27 and TRBJ1-4; a possible D gene is TRBD1 (5 bases). This CDR3 is 14 amino acids long. V gave up 6 bases and J gave up 0 bases, with 8 bases separating them. CDR1 and CDR2 (germline): MNHEY, SMNVEV (reference sequence). In DNA, the CDR3 is TGTGCCAGCAGGCAGGGAGCAACTAATGAAAAACTGTTTTTT. Translating gives CASRQGATNEKLFF.

This clonotype was observed at least ten times. The chain links TRBV7-6 to TRBJ2-1; perhaps TRBD2 as D (6 bases). CDR1 and CDR2 (germline): SGHVS, FNYEAQ. Trimming stripped 6 bases from V and 0 bases from J, with 12 bases between. The CDR3 loop spans 15 amino acids. Here the CDR3 DNA reads TGTGCCAGCAGTATCCGGGACTCCTCCTACAATGAGCAGTTCTTC. This gives the protein CASSIRDSSYNEQFF. Using reference TRBV7-6 and TRBJ2-1 for the parts outside the CDR3, the full variable domain is GAGVSQSPRYKVTKRGQDVALRCDPISGHVSLYWYRQALGQGPEFLTYFNYEAQQDKSGLPNDRFSAERPEGSISTLTIQRTEQRDSAMYRCASSIRDSSYNEQFFGPGTRLTVL.

This chain links TRBV7-2 with TRBJ2-5; 10 bases map to TRBD2. Per the germline V gene, CDR1 is SGHTA and CDR2 is FQGNSA. J gave up 4 bases and V 3 bases, and 8 bases lay outside the gene matches. The CDR3 runs to 16 residues. The DNA for the CDR3 is TGTGCCAGCAGCTTCGAGCGAGCGGGGGGGGTAGAGACCCAGTACTTC. It specifies CASSFERAGGVETQYF.

A few counts support this clonotype. The chain combines TRBV2 with TRBJ2-7; 8 nucleotides match TRBD1. V dropped 7 bases and J dropped 5; count of bases not matched to a gene: 4. Looked up from germline, CDR1 is SNHLY and CDR2 is FYNNEI. The CDR3 sequence is 12 residues long. CDR3 bases: TGTGCCAGCACCCCGGGACAGGACGAGCAGTACTTC. Amino acids: CASTPGQDEQYF. The whole variable domain, filled in from reference TRBV2 and TRBJ2-7, reads EPEVTQTPSHQVTQMGQEVILRCVPISNHLYFYWYRQILGQKVEFLVSFYNNEISEKSEIFDDQFSVERPDGSNFTLKIRSTKLEDSAMYFCASTPGQDEQYFGPGTRLTVT.

The chain combines TRBV6-2 or TRBV6-3 with TRBJ1-1, with D possibly TRBD1 on 5 matching bases. Germline values: CDR1 MNHEY, CDR2 SVGEGT. This CDR3 contains 15 residues. Trimming pared 5 bases from V and 0 bases from J, leaving 13 bases between. CDR3 in amino acids: CASSTPRGMNTEAFF. The CDR3 coding sequence is TGTGCCAGCAGTACACCCCGGGGGATGAACACTGAAGCTTTCTTT.

This sequence joins TRBV20-1 and TRBJ2-5; 11 nucleotides agree with TRBD2. V lost 4 bases to trimming and J lost 11 bases; unmatched junction nucleotides: 12. Germline CDR1 is DFQATT and CDR2 is SNEGSKA (reference sequence). The CDR3 is 14 residues long. The CDR3, as DNA: TGCAGTGCTATGTCTAGCGGGGGGTCCTGGGAGCAGTACTTC. Protein product: CSAMSSGGSWEQYF.

The chain couples TRBV5-1 to TRBJ2-2; D gene uncertain. This CDR3 is built from 15 residues. From germline, CDR1 is SGHRS and CDR2 YFSETQ. V was pared by 0 bases and J by 1 base, with 7 bases between. CDR3 sequence (DNA): TGCGCCAGCAGCTTGGGCGCAGTGAACACCGGGGAGCTGTTTTTT. Its translation: CASSLGAVNTGELFF.

This chain joins TRBV2 and TRBJ2-2; TRBD1 agrees at 10 bases. The germline V gene encodes CDR1 SNHLY and CDR2 FYNNEI. CDR3 length: 17 residues. V lost 6 bases and J lost 7; bases outside the gene matches: 14. In DNA form, the CDR3 reads TGTGCCAGCAGGAAGACCCCGGGACAGGGGTTTGGCGGGGAGCTGTTTTTT. Protein: CASRKTPGQGFGGELFF.

The chain employs TRBV2 and TRBJ2-4; 7 nucleotides agree with TRBD1. Germline V gene data show CDR1 as SNHLY and CDR2 as FYNNEI. Germline trimming cut 6 bases from V and 16 bases from J; bases unmatched to any gene: 9. The CDR3 is 11 residues long. CDR3 region: CASRSGQGVYF. DNA of the CDR3: TGTGCCAGCAGGTCTGGGCAGGGGGTCTACTTC.

This clonotype has a handful of counts. The rearrangement links TRBV24-1 to TRBJ2-1; 8 bases match TRBD2. V lost 3 bases to trimming and J lost 15 bases; unmatched junction nucleotides: 9. Germline V lookup: CDR1 KGHDR, CDR2 SFDVKD. The CDR3 is 13 amino acids. The CDR3 coding sequence is TGTGCCACCAGTGATCGGGCCCGGGAGGGGCGGTTCTTC. It translates to CATSDRAREGRFF.

This clonotype was recorded a few times. One base away lies a much larger clone, so this may be a sequencing read error. The chain couples TRBV14 to TRBJ2-5; 7 nucleotides match TRBD2. The germline CDR1 and CDR2 sequences are SGHDN and FVKESK. V shed 1 base, J shed 4 bases, and the junction held 0 bases outside the gene matches. CDR3 length: 13 residues. CDR3 residues: CASSQAGGETQYF. For the CDR3, the DNA is TGTGCCAGCAGCCAAGCGGGAGGAGAGACCCAGTACTTC. The full variable domain, with the rest looked up from reference TRBV14 and TRBJ2-5, is EAGVTQFPSHSVIEKGQTVTLRCDPISGHDNLYWYRRVMGKEIKFLLHFVKESKQDESGMPNNRFLAERTGGTYSTLKVQPAELEDSGVYFCASSQAGGETQYFGPGTRLLVL.

V gene TRBV27 combines with J gene TRBJ2-6, with TRBD1 matching over 10 bases. The CDR3 covers 15 residues. Losses at the gene ends were 5 bases for V and 5 bases for J; bases not matched to a gene: 3. The germline V gene has CDR1 MNHEY and CDR2 SMNVEV (reference sequence). CDR3 nucleotides: TGTGCCAGCAGTAGACAGGGGGCCAGGGCCAACGTCCTGACTTTC. Translation gives CASSRQGARANVLTF.

This clonotype was counted a few times. The chain combines TRBV2 with TRBJ2-7; possible D gene TRBD1, 5 bases. V was cut by 6 bases and J by 1 base, with 7 bases left in between. Germline V lookup: CDR1 SNHLY, CDR2 FYNNEI. This CDR3 is 12 amino acids long. The CDR3 bases are TGTGCCAGCAGACAGGAGTCCTACGAGCAGTACTTC. Protein product: CASRQESYEQYF.

This clonotype has a handful of counts. The DNA of the CDR3 is TGTGCCAGCAGCCATCGCGGTGGGGTAGGCTACACCTTC. Translation gives CASSHRGGVGYTF. The chain carries TRBV3-1 and TRBJ1-2; no reliable D call. The ends were cut back, 3 bases at V and 8 bases at J, with 13 bases in the middle. CDR3 length: 13 residues. CDR1 and CDR2 from the germline V gene are LGHDT and YNNKEL (reference sequence).

The chain combines TRBV11-2 with TRBJ2-4; D is undetermined. Trimming removed 1 base at V and 6 bases at J, with 7 bases between. This CDR3 has 13 amino acids. The germline gives CDR1 SGHAT, CDR2 FQNNGV. In DNA, the CDR3 is TGTGCCAGCAGCTTAGCGGAAGGAAACATTCAGTACTTC. Residues: CASSLAEGNIQYF.

V is TRBV18 and J is TRBJ2-4; a possible D gene is TRBD1 (5 bases). Deletions cut 1 base from V and 5 bases from J, with 12 bases between. Germline CDR1 KGHSH, CDR2 LQKENI. This CDR3 spans 15 amino acids. For the CDR3, the DNA is TGTGCCAGCTCACCACGCGGTCTCAGGGAAAACATTCAGTACTTC. Its translation is CASSPRGLRENIQYF.

This clonotype was picked up many times. The chain employs TRBV5-1 and TRBJ2-5, with 12 bases identical to TRBD2. The V gene's germline CDR1 is SGHRS and CDR2 YFSETQ. The length of the CDR3 is 14 residues. The junction had 2 bases not matched to a gene; V was cut back by 4 bases and J by 4 bases. DNA of the CDR3: TGCGCCAGCAGCACGGGACTAGCGGGAGAGACCCAGTACTTC. Translation: CASSTGLAGETQYF.

The gene calls are TRBV25-1 and TRBJ2-1; 13 nucleotides line up with TRBD2. Looked up from germline, CDR1 is MGHDK and CDR2 is SYGVNS. J gave up 8 bases and V 6 bases, and 7 bases lay outside the gene matches. The length of the CDR3 is 15 residues. The CDR3 DNA follows: TGTGCCAGCAGCCTTAGGACTAGCGGGAGCGATGAGCAGTTCTTC. Amino acids: CASSLRTSGSDEQFF. Together with reference TRBV25-1 and TRBJ2-1, the CDR3 gives the full variable domain: EADIYQTPRYLVIGTGKKITLECSQTMGHDKMYWYQQDPGMELHLIHYSYGVNSTEKGDLSSESTVSRIRTEHFPLTLESARPSHTSQYLCASSLRTSGSDEQFFGPGTRLTVL.

This clonotype was seen more than once but under ten times. The J gene is TRBJ2-7, the V gene TRBV15; TRBD1 aligns across 11 bases. J gave up 3 bases and V 4 bases, and 8 bases lay outside the gene matches. CDR1 and CDR2 from the germline V gene are LNHNV and YYDKDF (reference sequence). The CDR3 totals 16 residues. The CDR3 protein is CATSKGRGTGGYEQYF. The DNA for the CDR3 is TGTGCCACCAGCAAAGGCCGAGGGACAGGGGGCTACGAGCAGTACTTC.

The CDR3 coding sequence is TGTGCCAGCAGCCAATTAGACCTCGACTATGGCTACACCTTC. It yields the protein CASSQLDLDYGYTF. This chain joins TRBV9 and TRBJ1-2; D unresolved. The CDR3 covers 14 residues. Germline CDR1 SGDLS, CDR2 YYNGEE. V lost 4 bases and J 3 bases, leaving 13 bases between the germline ends.

The V call is TRBV9, the J call TRBJ2-5; D is unclear. Near its end, the DNA agrees better with TRBJ2-7, so the J call may be wrong. Germline CDR1 reads SGDLS; CDR2 reads YYNGEE. The CDR3 extends over 13 amino acids. CDR3 sequence (DNA): TGTGCCAGCAGCGTAGTAGGTCCGGTCGAGCAGTACTTC. It yields the protein CASSVVGPVEQYF.

The CDR3 region is CASSSPANTEAFF. The CDR3 DNA reads as TGTGCCAGCAGTTCCCCAGCGAACACTGAAGCTTTCTTT. The chain has TRBV6-2 or TRBV6-3 and TRBJ1-1; D is uncertain. Trimming pared 4 bases from V and 1 base from J, leaving 7 bases between. Per germline, CDR1 MNHEY and CDR2 SVGEGT. The CDR3 sequence is 13 residues long.

The rearrangement links TRBV5-1 to TRBJ2-7, with unresolved D. In germline, CDR1 is SGHRS, CDR2 YFSETQ. The CDR3 contains 16 residues. With 4 bases removed from V and 3 bases from J, the gap between germline ends came to 20 bases. The CDR3 DNA is TGCGCCAGCAGCCTCGCCCTCGGCAGCACTAACTACGAGCAGTACTTC. It translates to CASSLALGSTNYEQYF.